The 25 T cell receptor beta chains below all came from one sample that was sequenced in a study of beta chain features in type 1 diabetes. cDNA synthesis used the whole RNA isolate, giving expressed TCRB sequences. The method was immunoSEQ multiplex PCR; TCRdb's version includes in-frame clones alone and lacks a portion of them. The data show under 800,000 clones, less than 20% seen once. The sample taken for sequencing was naive CD4+ T cells from blood. These receptors were collected from a man between 18 and 35 years old in good health.

A remark on this clone: At one boundary the junction diverges from the germline segment, which might be a read error. The chain uses TRBV7-7 and TRBJ1-2; D is perhaps TRBD1 (6 bases). Germline CDR1 SSHAT, CDR2 FNYEAQ (reference sequence). The CDR3 is 13 residues long. CDR3 in amino acids: CASSPLRGGGYTF. CDR3 coding DNA: TGTGCTAGCAGCCCACTCAGGGGAGGTGGCTACACCTTC. The entire variable domain, with the rest obtained from reference TRBV7-7 and TRBJ1-2, is as follows: GAGVSQSPRYKVTKRGQDVTLRCDPISSHATLYWYQQALGQGPEFLTYFNYEAQPDKSGLPSDRFSAERPEGSISTLTIQRTEQRDSAMYRCASSPLRGGGYTFGSGTRLTVV.

The rearrangement links TRBV6-6 to TRBJ2-7; 8 bases align to TRBD1. This CDR3 has 14 residues. CDR1 MNHNY and CDR2 SVGAGI come from the germline V gene (reference sequence). V dropped 6 bases and J dropped 4; count of bases not matched to a gene: 8. The DNA of the CDR3 is TGTGCCAGCAGGAATAGACAGGGGACATACGAGCAGTACTTC. Translating it yields CASRNRQGTYEQYF.

This clone was seen only a few times. The J gene is TRBJ2-5, the V gene TRBV4-2; D could derive from TRBD1 or TRBD2 (6 bases each). The CDR3 runs to 15 residues. Germline CDR1 and CDR2: LGHNA and YNFKEQ. The V end lost 4 bases, the J end lost 3 bases, and 15 bases lay between the germline ends. The CDR3 region has the DNA TGTGCCAGCAGCCCATGGGGGGCAGGGAAAGAGACCCAGTACTTC. It is translated as CASSPWGAGKETQYF.

The gene calls are TRBV4-2 and TRBJ1-2, with D unclear. V lost 1 base to trimming and J lost 10 bases, with 16 bases between them. CDR1 and CDR2 from the germline V gene are LGHNA and YNFKEQ. The CDR3 sequence is 14 residues long. The CDR3 coding sequence is TGTGCCAGCAGCCAAGGCCTCATGGGGAACGACTACACCTTC. This encodes CASSQGLMGNDYTF.

The J gene is TRBJ2-6, the V gene TRBV5-8; 11 bases are shared with TRBD1. Losses at the gene ends were 5 bases for V and 2 bases for J; bases not matched to a gene: 3. Germline lookup yields CDR1 SGHTS and CDR2 YDEGEE. The CDR3 consists of 16 residues. CDR3 amino acids: CASSSGQGAGANVLTF. The CDR3 bases are TGTGCCAGCAGTTCGGGACAGGGGGCTGGGGCCAACGTCCTGACTTTC.

V and J are TRBV28 and TRBJ1-2; D gene unclear. The V end was cut by 2 bases, the J end by 8 bases, with 15 bases between. The CDR3 consists of 14 residues. From germline, CDR1 is MDHEN and CDR2 SYDVKM. CDR3 in DNA: TGTGCCAGCAGTTTACAGCAGGCGACGAGGGGCTACACCTTC. This sequence encodes CASSLQQATRGYTF.

This clone was seen more than once but under ten times. The gene calls are TRBV25-1 and TRBJ2-7, with TRBD1 identical over 9 bases. The CDR3 runs to 15 residues. Germline V gene sequence: CDR1 MGHDK, CDR2 SYGVNS. V shed 5 bases and J 3 bases; nucleotides not matched to a gene: 8. CDR3 DNA: TGTGCCAGCAGTTACTTTCCGACAGGGGGCTACGAGCAGTACTTC. Amino acid sequence: CASSYFPTGGYEQYF.

The chain is built from TRBV4-3 and TRBJ2-1; no reliable D call. CDR3 size: 15 residues. Germline-derived CDR1 and CDR2 are LGHNA and YSLEER. The ends were cut back, 0 bases at V and 6 bases at J, with 12 bases in the middle. The CDR3 spells CASSQDPIGVNEQFF. Written as DNA, the CDR3 is TGCGCCAGCAGCCAAGATCCGATTGGTGTCAATGAGCAGTTCTTC.

In its sample, this clone was seen a few times. The DNA for the CDR3 is TGTGCCAGTAGTATAGTGGCGGGCGAGGAAGCTTTCTTT. It encodes CASSIVAGEEAFF. J is TRBJ1-1 and V is TRBV19; D call uncertain. CDR1 LNHDA and CDR2 SQIVND come from the germline V gene (reference sequence). This CDR3 region has 13 residues. Between the trimmed V and J ends, which lost 1 base and 8 bases, there was a span of 11 bases.

The chain uses TRBV5-1 and TRBJ2-1, with 10 bases matching TRBD1. Germline V gene data show CDR1 as SGHRS and CDR2 as YFSETQ. V shed 4 bases and J 6 bases; nucleotides not matched to a gene: 10. The CDR3 loop spans 16 amino acids. The CDR3 loop reads CASSIEPGQGRNEQFF. In DNA, the CDR3 is TGCGCCAGCAGCATAGAACCGGGACAGGGGCGCAATGAGCAGTTCTTC.

This clone was seen only a few times. This chain joins TRBV9 and TRBJ2-3; the match to TRBD2 covers 8 bases. Germline V gene data show CDR1 as SGDLS and CDR2 as YYNGEE. The CDR3 contains 18 residues. Unmatched junction bases numbered 10, after V lost 0 bases and J lost 1 base. The CDR3 protein is CASSVGSRGAGGTDTQYF. For the CDR3, the DNA is TGTGCCAGCAGCGTAGGATCGCGAGGAGCGGGGGGCACAGATACGCAGTATTTT.

In this sample, this clone turned up a few times. This chain uses TRBV28 with TRBJ2-7; maybe TRBD1 (5 bases). Germline lookup yields CDR1 MDHEN and CDR2 SYDVKM. This CDR3 comprises 12 residues. V was pared by 5 bases and J by 2 bases, with 7 bases between. CDR3 region: CASSPDTYEQYF. The CDR3 region has the DNA TGTGCCAGCAGTCCGGACACCTACGAGCAGTACTTC.

The chain combines TRBV5-1 with TRBJ2-7; D is ambiguous. With 3 bases removed from V and 7 bases from J, the gap between germline ends came to 14 bases. The CDR3 totals 13 residues. Germline V lookup: CDR1 SGHRS, CDR2 YFSETQ. The CDR3 reads CASSSLIHGEQYF. CDR3 DNA: TGCGCCAGCAGCTCACTAATACATGGGGAGCAGTACTTC.

The chain is built from TRBV5-1 and TRBJ2-3; D is perhaps TRBD1 (5 bases). There are 14 residues in the CDR3. Looked up from germline, CDR1 is SGHRS and CDR2 is YFSETQ. Trimming took off 3 bases at V and 6 bases at J, with 14 bases between the two ends. CDR3: CASSSPGIFDTQYF. DNA for the CDR3: TGCGCCAGCAGCTCCCCAGGGATCTTCGATACGCAGTATTTT.

V is TRBV7-8 and J is TRBJ2-7; D remains ambiguous. Trimming took off 6 bases at V and 3 bases at J, with 6 bases between the two ends. Germline loops: CDR1 SGHVS, CDR2 FQNEAQ. The CDR3 runs to 11 residues. CDR3 sequence: CASSPFYEQYF. CDR3 nucleotide sequence: TGTGCCAGCAGTCCCTTCTACGAGCAGTACTTC.

This clone has more than one count but fewer than ten. The chain uses TRBV4-2 and TRBJ1-6; D gene uncertain. Between the trimmed V and J ends, which lost 0 bases and 7 bases, there was a span of 10 bases. This CDR3 has 15 amino acids. Per germline, CDR1 LGHNA and CDR2 YNFKEQ. The CDR3 region has the DNA TGTGCCAGCAGCCAAGAGGGTCTGGGGAATTCACCCCTCCACTTT. Its protein is CASSQEGLGNSPLHF.

This chain links TRBV4-2 with TRBJ2-1; D not certain. Trimming stripped 1 base from V and 2 bases from J, with 12 bases between. CDR1 and CDR2 (germline): LGHNA, YNFKEQ. The CDR3 runs to 16 residues. In DNA form, the CDR3 reads TGTGCCAGCAGCCAAGCCGAACCCACGCCCTACAATGAGCAGTTCTTC. It specifies CASSQAEPTPYNEQFF.

Many counts were recorded for this clone. Other DNA sequences within the sample encode an identical CDR3. The chain combines TRBV18 with TRBJ1-1, with D hard to call. This CDR3 has 13 amino acids. V lost 1 base and J 1 base, leaving 4 bases between the germline ends. CDR1 is KGHSH, CDR2 LQKENI, per germline. CDR3 residues: CASSPQGNTEAFF. The CDR3 region has the DNA TGTGCCAGCTCACCACAGGGGAACACTGAAGCTTTCTTT.

The chain uses TRBV10-3 and TRBJ2-6; D gene unclear. V was clipped by 4 bases and J by 0 bases, with 7 bases between them. The CDR3 totals 15 residues. CDR1 and CDR2 (germline): ENHRY, SYGVKD. CDR3 bases: TGTGCCATCAGTGCGGGCCGCTCTGGGGCCAACGTCCTGACTTTC. Its protein product is CAISAGRSGANVLTF.

The chain links TRBV19 to TRBJ1-1; weak D call: TRBD1 (5 bases). Germline V gives CDR1 LNHDA, CDR2 SQIVND (reference sequence). The germline V and J ends were trimmed by 3 bases and 8 bases, with 19 bases remaining between them. The CDR3 totals 15 residues. This CDR3 is CASSILSRGHNEAFF. The CDR3 bases are TGTGCCAGTAGTATTCTTAGTCGAGGACATAACGAAGCTTTCTTT.

This clone came up a few times. CDR3 residues: CASSGQTNEKLFF. The CDR3 DNA follows: TGTGCCAGCAGCGGTCAGACGAATGAAAAACTGTTTTTT. The chain carries TRBV7-9 and TRBJ1-4; D call uncertain. The germline V gene encodes CDR1 SEHNR and CDR2 FQNEAQ (reference sequence). Deletions cut 5 bases from V and 5 bases from J, with 9 bases between. The CDR3 has 13 residues. The complete variable domain, with remaining parts taken from reference TRBV7-9 and TRBJ1-4, reads DTGVSQNPRHKITKRGQNVTFRCDPISEHNRLYWYRQTLGQGPEFLTYFQNEAQLEKSRLLSDRFSAERPKGSFSTLEIQRTEQGDSAMYLCASSGQTNEKLFFGSGTQLSVL.

This clone was counted between two and nine times. CDR3 sequence reads: CASSDDTFLLNEKLFF. The CDR3 region has the DNA TGTGCCAGCAGCGACGACACCTTCTTGCTTAATGAAAAACTGTTTTTT. The chain uses TRBV6-4 and TRBJ1-4; no firm D call. Germline values: CDR1 MRHNA, CDR2 SNTAGT. This CDR3 comprises 16 residues. Between the trimmed V and J ends, which lost 6 bases and 4 bases, there was a span of 18 bases.

CDR3 coding DNA: TGTGCCAGCAGCTCCTCGGCGGTGGACATTCAGTACTTC. This codes for CASSSSAVDIQYF. The rearrangement links TRBV9 to TRBJ2-4; no definite D call. The V gene's germline CDR1 is SGDLS and CDR2 YYNGEE. Trimming shortened V by 4 bases and J by 8 bases, and 13 bases separated the two germline ends. The CDR3 runs 13 residues. Variable domain in full (rest from reference TRBV9 and TRBJ2-4): DSGVTQTPKHLITATGQRVTLRCSPRSGDLSVYWYQQSLDQGLQFLIQYYNGEERAKGNILERFSAQQFPDLHSELNLSSLELGDSALYFCASSSSAVDIQYFGAGTRLSVL.

This clone occurred a few times. The chain carries TRBV25-1 and TRBJ1-1, with D perhaps TRBD1 (5 bases). Germline CDR1 is MGHDK and CDR2 is SYGVNS. The CDR3 spans 11 residues. V lost 4 bases and J lost 7, with 7 bases in between. CDR3 in amino acids: CASSATGEAFF. The DNA of the CDR3 is TGTGCCAGCAGTGCTACAGGTGAAGCTTTCTTT.

This clone has only a few counts. The rearrangement uses TRBV29-1 and TRBJ2-7; 9 bases are shared with TRBD1. In germline, CDR1 is SQVTM, CDR2 ANQGSEA. After removal of 7 bases from V and 3 bases from J, the junction contained 4 bases not matched to a gene. CDR3 length equals 12 residues. CDR3 nucleotides: TGCAGCGCCGCGACAGGGGGCTACGAGCAGTACTTC. Amino acids: CSAATGGYEQYF.